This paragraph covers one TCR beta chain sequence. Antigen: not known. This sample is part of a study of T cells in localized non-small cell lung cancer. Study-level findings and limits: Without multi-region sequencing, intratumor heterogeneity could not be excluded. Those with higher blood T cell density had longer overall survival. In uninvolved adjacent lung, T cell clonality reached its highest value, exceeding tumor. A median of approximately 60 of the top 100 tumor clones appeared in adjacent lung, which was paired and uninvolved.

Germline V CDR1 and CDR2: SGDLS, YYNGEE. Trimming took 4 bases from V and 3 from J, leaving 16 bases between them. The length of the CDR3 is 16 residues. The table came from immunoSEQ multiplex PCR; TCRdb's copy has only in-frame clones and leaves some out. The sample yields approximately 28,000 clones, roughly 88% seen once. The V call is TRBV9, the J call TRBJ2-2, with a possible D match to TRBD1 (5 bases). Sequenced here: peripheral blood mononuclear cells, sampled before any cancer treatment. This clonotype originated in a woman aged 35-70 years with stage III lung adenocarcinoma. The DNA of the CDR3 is TGTGCCAGCAGCCAACAAGGGGTCGGGTACACCGGGGAGCTGTTTTTT. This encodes CASSQQGVGYTGELFF. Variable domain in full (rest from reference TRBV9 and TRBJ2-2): DSGVTQTPKHLITATGQRVTLRCSPRSGDLSVYWYQQSLDQGLQFLIQYYNGEERAKGNILERFSAQQFPDLHSELNLSSLELGDSALYFCASSQQGVGYTGELFFGEGSRLTVL.